The clone carrying this T cell receptor beta chain was seen ten or more times. Its cognate antigen is unknown. This specimen belongs to a study of blood T cells in healthy people across ages. Looking at the study overall: With template switching, about one barcoded beta molecule was captured per two T cells.

V shed 2 bases and J shed 3 bases, with 20 bases lying between them. Germline CDR1 MNHEY, CDR2 SVGAGI. The CDR3 consists of 17 residues. Combining a sample-barcoded 5' primer with a J-beta primer mix, a second PCR ran for 7 to 11 cycles. TCRdb used MiXCR to reprocess the 5' RACE reads, holding one entry per CDR3 protein. The sample carries 710,000 or so distinct CDR3 sequences, 32% recorded once. Whole-study results and caveats: There were more naive CD4+ cells and higher diversity in long-lived donors than in aged donors.

The rearrangement links TRBV6-5 to TRBJ2-7; the D gene could be TRBD1 or TRBD2 (5 bases each). This clonotype was obtained from a woman older than 75 in good health. The sample consisted of blood. The CDR3 here is CASSYHAGTLTFYEQYF. The CDR3 region has the DNA TGTGCCAGCAGTTACCATGCCGGGACGCTGACCTTCTACGAGCAGTACTTC.